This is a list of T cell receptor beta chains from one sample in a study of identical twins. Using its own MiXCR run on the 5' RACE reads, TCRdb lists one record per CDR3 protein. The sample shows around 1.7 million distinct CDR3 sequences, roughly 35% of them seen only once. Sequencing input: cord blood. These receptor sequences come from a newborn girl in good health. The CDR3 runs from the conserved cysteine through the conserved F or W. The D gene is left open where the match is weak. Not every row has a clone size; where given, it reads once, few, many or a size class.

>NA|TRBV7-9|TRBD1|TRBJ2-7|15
CASSPRQGLVYEQYF
TGTGCCAGCAGCCCGCGACAGGGTTTAGTGTACGAGCAGTACTTC
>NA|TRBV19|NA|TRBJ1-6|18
CASSSRTGTDSYNSPLHF
TGTGCCAGTAGTTCACGAACCGGGACGGACTCCTATAATTCACCCCTCCACTTT
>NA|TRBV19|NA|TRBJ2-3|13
CASTRERHDTQYF
TGTGCCAGTACGCGCGAGCGACACGATACGCAGTATTTT
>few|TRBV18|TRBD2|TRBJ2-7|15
CASSPRYQRGYEQYF
TGTGCCAGCTCACCACGATACCAGCGGGGCTACGAGCAGTACTTC
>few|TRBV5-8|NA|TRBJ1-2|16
CAAASGGGTSNYGYTF
TGTGCAGCAGCTTCGGGAGGTGGGACATCTAACTATGGCTACACCTTC
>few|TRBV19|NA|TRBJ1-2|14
CASSPLDGYYGYTF
TGTGCCAGTAGTCCCCTGGACGGATACTATGGCTACACCTTC
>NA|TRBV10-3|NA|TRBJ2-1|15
CAISSLGRAYNEQFF
TGTGCCATCTCCTCTCTCGGGCGGGCTTACAATGAGCAGTTCTTC
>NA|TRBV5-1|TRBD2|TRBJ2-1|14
CATDSGEVRAEQFF
TGCGCCACCGATAGCGGGGAAGTGAGGGCTGAGCAGTTCTTC
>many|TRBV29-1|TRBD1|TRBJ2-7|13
CSVYGTGGYEQYF
TGCAGCGTTTACGGGACAGGGGGCTACGAGCAGTACTTC
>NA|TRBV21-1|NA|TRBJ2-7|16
CASSKESRGRTYEQYF
TGTGCCAGCAGCAAAGAGAGCAGGGGTCGTACCTACGAGCAGTACTTC
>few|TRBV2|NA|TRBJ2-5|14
CASSEQGHQETQYF
TGTGCCAGCAGTGAACAGGGCCACCAAGAGACCCAGTACTTC
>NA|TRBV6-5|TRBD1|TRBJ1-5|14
CASSRDRVSQPQHF
TGTGCCAGCAGCCGGGACAGGGTTAGTCAGCCCCAGCATTTT
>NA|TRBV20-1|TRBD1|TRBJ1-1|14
CSANPDRPNPKAFF
TGCAGTGCCAACCCGGACAGGCCGAACCCAAAAGCTTTCTTT
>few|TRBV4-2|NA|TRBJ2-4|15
CASSQDSLRGNIQYF
TGTGCCAGCAGCCAAGATTCTTTGAGGGGAAACATTCAGTACTTC
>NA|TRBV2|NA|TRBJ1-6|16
CASIPHRGGLNSPLHF
TGTGCCAGCATCCCCCATAGGGGGGGTCTTAATTCACCCCTCCACTTT
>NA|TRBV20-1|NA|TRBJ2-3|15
CSARILAQATDTQYF
TGCAGTGCTAGAATCTTAGCCCAGGCCACAGATACGCAGTATTTT
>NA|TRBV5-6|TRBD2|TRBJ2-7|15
CASSLVAGGSHEQYF
TGTGCCAGCAGCTTGGTAGCGGGGGGATCCCATGAGCAGTACTTC
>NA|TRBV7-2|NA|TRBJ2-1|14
CASKKAARFNEQFF
TGTGCCAGCAAGAAGGCAGCCAGATTCAATGAGCAGTTCTTC
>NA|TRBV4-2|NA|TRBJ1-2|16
CACSQETVIANYGYTF
TGTGCCTGCAGCCAGGAGACCGTAATTGCTAACTATGGCTACACCTTC
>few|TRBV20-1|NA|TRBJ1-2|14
CSARIARGYDGYTF
TGCAGTGCTAGAATCGCCCGGGGGTATGATGGCTACACCTTC
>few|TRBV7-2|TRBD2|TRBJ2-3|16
CASSLDGGRVADTQYF
TGTGCCAGCAGCTTAGACGGCGGGAGGGTGGCAGATACGCAGTATTTT
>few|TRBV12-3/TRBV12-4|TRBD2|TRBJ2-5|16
CASSYRTSGRRETQYF
TGTGCCAGCAGTTATCGGACTAGCGGGAGAAGGGAGACCCAGTACTTC
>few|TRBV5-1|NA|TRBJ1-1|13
CASRLKGNTEAFF
TGCGCCAGCAGGCTGAAGGGGAACACTGAAGCTTTCTTT
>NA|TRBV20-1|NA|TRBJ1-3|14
CSATQANSGNTIYF
TGCAGTGCCACACAGGCAAACTCTGGAAACACCATATATTTT
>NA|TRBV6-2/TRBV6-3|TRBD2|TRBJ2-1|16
CASSIRLAETYNEQFF
TGTGCCAGCAGTATCAGACTAGCGGAGACGTACAATGAGCAGTTCTTC
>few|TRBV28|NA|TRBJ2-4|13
CASSLRWGNIQYF
TGTGCCAGCAGTTTAAGGTGGGGAAACATTCAGTACTTC
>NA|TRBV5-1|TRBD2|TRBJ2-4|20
CASSLALVVAGGIAKNIQYF
TGCGCCAGCAGCTTGGCACTCGTAGTAGCGGGAGGGATAGCCAAAAACATTCAGTACTTC
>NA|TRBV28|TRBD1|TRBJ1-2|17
CASSSGTGGGFDYGYTF
TGTGCCAGCAGTTCCGGGACAGGGGGCGGCTTTGACTATGGCTACACCTTC
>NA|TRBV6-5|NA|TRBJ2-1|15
CASSYSISSYNEQFF
TGTGCCAGCAGTTACTCAATAAGCTCCTACAATGAGCAGTTCTTC
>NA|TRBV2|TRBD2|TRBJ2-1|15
CASTGTSWGHNEQFF
TGTGCCAGCACCGGGACTAGCTGGGGTCACAATGAGCAGTTCTTC
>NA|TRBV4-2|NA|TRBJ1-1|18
CASSQQRSTGQVDTEAFF
TGTGCCAGCAGCCAACAAAGGTCGACTGGCCAGGTGGACACTGAAGCTTTCTTT
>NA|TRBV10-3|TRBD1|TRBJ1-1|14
CAIGRTGGEAEAFF
TGTGCCATCGGCCGGACAGGGGGCGAAGCTGAAGCTTTCTTT
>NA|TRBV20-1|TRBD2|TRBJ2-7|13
CSAGRGVHYEQYF
TGCAGTGCTGGGCGGGGGGTCCACTACGAGCAGTACTTC
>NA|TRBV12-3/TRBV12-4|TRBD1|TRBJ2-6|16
CASSLTGASGANVLTF
TGTGCCAGCAGTCTGACAGGGGCGTCTGGGGCCAACGTCCTGACTTTC
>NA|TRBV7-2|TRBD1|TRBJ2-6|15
CASTQDRAGANVLTF
TGTGCCAGCACCCAGGACAGGGCTGGGGCCAACGTCCTGACTTTC
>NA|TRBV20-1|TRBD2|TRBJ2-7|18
CSARGRRQELAGAYEQYF
TGCAGTGCTAGAGGTCGCAGGCAAGAACTAGCGGGGGCTTACGAGCAGTACTTC
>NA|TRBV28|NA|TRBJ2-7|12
CASGTPKFGQYF
TGTGCCAGCGGCACACCTAAGTTCGGCCAGTACTTC
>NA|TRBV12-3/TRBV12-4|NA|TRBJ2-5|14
CASSFVWGGETQYF
TGTGCCAGCAGTTTCGTATGGGGAGGCGAGACCCAGTACTTC
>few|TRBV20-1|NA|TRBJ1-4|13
CSAMGFFNEKLFF
TGCAGTGCTATGGGGTTTTTTAATGAAAAACTGTTTTTT
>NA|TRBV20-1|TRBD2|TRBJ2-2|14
CSATSGRLTGELFF
TGCAGTGCTACTAGCGGGAGACTCACCGGGGAGCTGTTTTTT
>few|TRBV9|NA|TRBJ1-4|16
CASSGHSGKGNEKLFF
TGTGCCAGCAGCGGCCACTCAGGGAAGGGGAATGAAAAACTGTTTTTT